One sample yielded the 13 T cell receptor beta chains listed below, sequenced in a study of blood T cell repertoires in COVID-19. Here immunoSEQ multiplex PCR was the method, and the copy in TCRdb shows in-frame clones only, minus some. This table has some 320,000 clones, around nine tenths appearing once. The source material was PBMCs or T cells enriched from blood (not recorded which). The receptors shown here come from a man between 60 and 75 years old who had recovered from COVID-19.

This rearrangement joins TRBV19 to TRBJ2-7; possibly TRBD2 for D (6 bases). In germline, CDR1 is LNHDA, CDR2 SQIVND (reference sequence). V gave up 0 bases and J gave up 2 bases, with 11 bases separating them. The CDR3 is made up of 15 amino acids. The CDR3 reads CASSIEETSTYEQYF. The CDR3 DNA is TGTGCCAGTAGTATAGAGGAGACTAGTACCTACGAGCAGTACTTC. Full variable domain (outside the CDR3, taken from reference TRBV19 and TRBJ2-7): DGGITQSPKYLFRKEGQNVTLSCEQNLNHDAMYWYRQDPGQGLRLIYYSQIVNDFQKGDIAEGYSVSREKKESFPLTVTSAQKNPTAFYLCASSIEETSTYEQYFGPGTRLTVT.

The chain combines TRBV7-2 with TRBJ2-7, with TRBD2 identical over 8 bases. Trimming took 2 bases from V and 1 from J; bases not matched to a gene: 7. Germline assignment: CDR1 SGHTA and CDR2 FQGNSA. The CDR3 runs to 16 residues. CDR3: CASSLYSAGGSYEQYF. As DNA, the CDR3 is TGTGCCAGCAGCTTATACTCCGCGGGGGGATCCTACGAGCAGTACTTC.

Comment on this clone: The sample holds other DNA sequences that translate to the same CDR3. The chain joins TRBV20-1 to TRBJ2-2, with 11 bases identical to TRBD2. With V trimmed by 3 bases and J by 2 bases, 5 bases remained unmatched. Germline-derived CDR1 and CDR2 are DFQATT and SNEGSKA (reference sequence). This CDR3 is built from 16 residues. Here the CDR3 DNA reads TGCAGTGCTAGTAGTAGCGGGAGGGCCAACACCGGGGAGCTGTTTTTT. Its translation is CSASSSGRANTGELFF.

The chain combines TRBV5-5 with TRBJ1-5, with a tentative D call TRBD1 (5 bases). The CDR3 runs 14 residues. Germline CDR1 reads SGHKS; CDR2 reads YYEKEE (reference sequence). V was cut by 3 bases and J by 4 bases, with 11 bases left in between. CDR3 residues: CASSSGGGNQPQHF. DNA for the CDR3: TGTGCCAGCAGCTCTGGGGGGGGTAATCAGCCCCAGCATTTT.

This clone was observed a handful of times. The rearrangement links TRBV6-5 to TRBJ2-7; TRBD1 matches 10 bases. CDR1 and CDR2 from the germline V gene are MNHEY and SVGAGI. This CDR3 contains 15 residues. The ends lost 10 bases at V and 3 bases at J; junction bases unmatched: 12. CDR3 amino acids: CATETGTGANYEQYF. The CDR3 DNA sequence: TGTGCCACGGAAACCGGGACAGGGGCCAACTACGAGCAGTACTTC.

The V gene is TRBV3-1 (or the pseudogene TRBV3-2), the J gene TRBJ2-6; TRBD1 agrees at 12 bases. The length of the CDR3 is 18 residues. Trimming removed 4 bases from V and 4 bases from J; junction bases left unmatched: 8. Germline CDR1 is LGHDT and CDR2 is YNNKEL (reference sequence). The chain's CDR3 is CASSLAGQGAPGANVLTF. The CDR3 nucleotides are TGTGCCAGCAGCCTCGCGGGACAGGGGGCGCCCGGGGCCAACGTCCTGACTTTC.

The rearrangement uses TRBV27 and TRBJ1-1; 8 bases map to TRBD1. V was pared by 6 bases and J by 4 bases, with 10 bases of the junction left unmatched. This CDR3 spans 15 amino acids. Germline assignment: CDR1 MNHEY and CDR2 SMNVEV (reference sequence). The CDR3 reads CASSPSGQGGTEAFF. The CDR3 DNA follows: TGTGCCAGCAGCCCCTCCGGACAGGGAGGCACTGAAGCTTTCTTT.

For the CDR3, the DNA is TGTGCCAGCAGCCAAGTGGGCGGGAGTGGCACAGATACGCAGTATTTT. This sequence encodes CASSQVGGSGTDTQYF. This chain connects TRBV4-2 to TRBJ2-3; the match to TRBD2 covers 7 bases. This CDR3 is built from 16 residues. CDR1 and CDR2 from the germline V gene are LGHNA and YNFKEQ. V dropped 1 base and J dropped 1; count of bases not matched to a gene: 5.

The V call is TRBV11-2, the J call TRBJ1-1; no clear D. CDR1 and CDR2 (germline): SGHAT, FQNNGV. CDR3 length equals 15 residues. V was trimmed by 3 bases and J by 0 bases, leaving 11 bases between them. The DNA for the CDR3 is TGTGCCAGCAGCTTCTCGGGAGGAATGAACACTGAAGCTTTCTTT. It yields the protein CASSFSGGMNTEAFF.

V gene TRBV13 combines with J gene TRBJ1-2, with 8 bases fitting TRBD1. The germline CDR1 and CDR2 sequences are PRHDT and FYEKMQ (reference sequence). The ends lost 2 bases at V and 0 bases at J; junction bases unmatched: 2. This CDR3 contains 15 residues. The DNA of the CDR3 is TGTGCCAGCAGCTTACGGGGACAGGCTAACTATGGCTACACCTTC. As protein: CASSLRGQANYGYTF.

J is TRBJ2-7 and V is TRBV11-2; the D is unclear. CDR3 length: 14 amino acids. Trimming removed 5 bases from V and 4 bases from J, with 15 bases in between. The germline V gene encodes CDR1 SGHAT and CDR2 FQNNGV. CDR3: CASSLSAGRYEQYF. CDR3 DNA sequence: TGTGCCAGCAGCCTGTCGGCAGGCCGTTACGAGCAGTACTTC.

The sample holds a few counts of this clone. The CDR3 coding sequence is TGTGCCAGCAGCCCATATGACAGGGGATCGGCCTCACCCCTCCACTTT. Translated: CASSPYDRGSASPLHF. This chain joins TRBV14 and TRBJ1-6; 8 bases match TRBD1. Germline V gene data show CDR1 as SGHDN and CDR2 as FVKESK. V lost 4 bases to trimming and J lost 10 bases; unmatched junction nucleotides: 12. The CDR3 is made up of 16 amino acids.

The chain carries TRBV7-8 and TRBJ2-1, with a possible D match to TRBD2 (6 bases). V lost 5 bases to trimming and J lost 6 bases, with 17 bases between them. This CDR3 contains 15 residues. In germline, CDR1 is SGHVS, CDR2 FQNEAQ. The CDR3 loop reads CASSQARLVANEQFF. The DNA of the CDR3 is TGTGCCAGCAGCCAGGCAAGACTAGTCGCCAATGAGCAGTTCTTC.